Listed here are 9 T cell receptor beta chains from one sample, sequenced in a study of control samples from healthy donors and cancer patients. Using immunoSEQ multiplex PCR, the repertoire was profiled, and TCRdb retains in-frame clones only, with some absent. The sample consists of under 450,000 clones, around 90% of them appearing once. Sequenced material: PBMCs. These receptors were obtained from a middle-aged man with head and neck cancer.

The CDR3 nucleotides are TGTGCCATCCGCCAGGGTGCCCAGACTGGGGACATTCAGTACTTC. This codes for CAIRQGAQTGDIQYF. The rearrangement links TRBV15 to TRBJ2-4, with TRBD1 as a possible D gene (5 bases). This CDR3 has 15 residues. From germline, CDR1 is LNHNV and CDR2 YYDKDF (reference sequence). Trimming removed 10 bases at V and 8 bases at J, with 24 bases between.

The chain uses TRBV28 and TRBJ1-2, with TRBD1 identical over 9 bases. CDR3 length: 15 residues. Unmatched junction bases numbered 17, after V lost 8 bases and J lost 10 bases. The germline CDR1 and CDR2 sequences are MDHEN and SYDVKM. CDR3 DNA: TGTGCCAGCCAAAACCCCGAGGACAGGGGAGGGCCCTACACCTTC. Amino acids: CASQNPEDRGGPYTF.

V and J are TRBV10-1 and TRBJ1-1; 7 nucleotides line up with TRBD1. In germline, CDR1 is WNHNN, CDR2 SYGVQD (reference sequence). Trimming removed 2 bases from V and 0 bases from J; junction bases left unmatched: 3. CDR3 length: 15 amino acids. CDR3 sequence reads: CASSESRGLNTEAFF. CDR3 DNA: TGCGCCAGCAGTGAGAGTAGGGGGCTGAACACTGAAGCTTTCTTT.

J is TRBJ1-5 and V is TRBV19, with 9 bases identical to TRBD1. The V and J ends lost 1 base and 2 bases, in that order; junction bases with no gene match: 6. The CDR3 spans 17 residues. Germline CDR1 and CDR2: LNHDA and SQIVND (reference sequence). DNA of the CDR3: TGTGCCAGTAGTATAGGCCTGTGGACAGGGGGCAATCAGCCCCAGCATTTT. Amino acid sequence: CASSIGLWTGGNQPQHF.

The chain's CDR3 is CASSLESRGSGELFF. The DNA for the CDR3 is TGTGCCAGCAGCTTAGAATCACGGGGATCCGGGGAGCTGTTTTTT. The chain has TRBV7-3 and TRBJ2-2, with D possibly being TRBD2 (5 bases). The CDR3 consists of 15 residues. Deletions cut 2 bases from V and 6 bases from J, with 13 bases between. Germline CDR1 and CDR2: SGHTA and FQGTGA.

The chain links TRBV28 to TRBJ2-1, with D possibly matching TRBD2 (7 bases). This CDR3 has 17 residues. Trimming removed 8 bases from V and 7 bases from J, with 27 bases in between. Germline V gene lookup returns CDR1 MDHEN and CDR2 SYDVKM. This chain's CDR3 is CASSLQLGGGPRNEQFF. CDR3 nucleotide sequence: TGTGCCAGCTCCCTCCAGCTTGGCGGGGGCCCTAGAAATGAGCAGTTCTTC. The complete variable domain, with remaining parts taken from reference TRBV28 and TRBJ2-1, reads DVKVTQSSRYLVKRTGEKVFLECVQDMDHENMFWYRQDPGLGLRLIYFSYDVKMKEKGDIPEGYSVSREKKERFSLILESASTNQTSMYLCASSLQLGGGPRNEQFFGPGTRLTVL.

The chain uses TRBV9 and TRBJ2-1; TRBD2 matches 9 bases. From germline, CDR1 is SGDLS and CDR2 YYNGEE. The V gene end was trimmed by 3 bases and the J gene end by 5 bases; junction bases not matched to a gene: 3. The CDR3 loop spans 14 amino acids. Here the CDR3 DNA reads TGTGCCAGCAGCGCTAGCGGGATGGACAATGAGCAGTTCTTC. The encoded protein is CASSASGMDNEQFF.

The chain links TRBV5-1 to TRBJ1-2; no reliable D call. The CDR3 loop spans 16 amino acids. Germline V CDR1 and CDR2: SGHRS, YFSETQ. Trimming stripped 2 bases from V and 0 bases from J, with 14 bases between. For the CDR3, the DNA is TGCGCCAGCAGCTTAGGTGGGAATGCGGCTAACTATGGCTACACCTTC. Protein sequence: CASSLGGNAANYGYTF.

The chain couples TRBV5-8 to TRBJ2-1; 7 bases agree with TRBD2. In germline, CDR1 is SGHTS, CDR2 YDEGEE. The CDR3 is 17 amino acids. V lost 0 bases, J lost 2 bases, and 8 bases stayed unmatched. CDR3 amino acids: CASSLVGSGQPYNEQFF. In DNA form, the CDR3 reads TGTGCCAGCAGCTTGGTGGGTAGCGGGCAGCCCTACAATGAGCAGTTCTTC. The full variable domain, its missing parts supplied by reference TRBV5-8 and TRBJ2-1, is EAGVTQSPTHLIKTRGQQATLRCSPISGHTSVYWYQQALGLGLQFLLWYDEGEERNRGNFPPRFSGRQFPNYSSELNVNALELEDSALYLCASSLVGSGQPYNEQFFGPGTRLTVL.